Sequencing of this TCR beta chain was carried out in a study of T-cell reconstitution after alpha-beta-depleted transplantation in children. This CDR3 region has 16 residues. Germline V lookup: CDR1 LGHDT, CDR2 YNNKEL (reference sequence). With 0 bases clipped from V and 8 bases from J, the junction kept 8 bases outside the gene matches. This clonotype was detected ten times or more. Its specificity is not known. Study results and caveats: One year post-transplant, T-cell counts and diversity were largely derived from T cells produced anew.

Library preparation (for TCRbeta) was performed with unique molecular identifiers. Using its own MiXCR run on the PCR reads, TCRdb lists one record per CDR3 protein. The table shows 330,000 or so distinct CDR3 sequences, with around 10% occurring only once. The sample in question was PBMCs, obtained before TCRalphabeta/CD19-depleted stem cell transplant. This receptor was taken from a boy under two years old with acute myeloid leukemia, due to receive a stem cell transplant. The chain employs TRBV3-1 and TRBJ1-4; TRBD1 matches 8 bases. The CDR3: CASSQDFGTGGEKLFF. CDR3 sequence (DNA): TGTGCCAGCAGCCAAGACTTTGGGACAGGAGGGGAAAAACTGTTTTTT.